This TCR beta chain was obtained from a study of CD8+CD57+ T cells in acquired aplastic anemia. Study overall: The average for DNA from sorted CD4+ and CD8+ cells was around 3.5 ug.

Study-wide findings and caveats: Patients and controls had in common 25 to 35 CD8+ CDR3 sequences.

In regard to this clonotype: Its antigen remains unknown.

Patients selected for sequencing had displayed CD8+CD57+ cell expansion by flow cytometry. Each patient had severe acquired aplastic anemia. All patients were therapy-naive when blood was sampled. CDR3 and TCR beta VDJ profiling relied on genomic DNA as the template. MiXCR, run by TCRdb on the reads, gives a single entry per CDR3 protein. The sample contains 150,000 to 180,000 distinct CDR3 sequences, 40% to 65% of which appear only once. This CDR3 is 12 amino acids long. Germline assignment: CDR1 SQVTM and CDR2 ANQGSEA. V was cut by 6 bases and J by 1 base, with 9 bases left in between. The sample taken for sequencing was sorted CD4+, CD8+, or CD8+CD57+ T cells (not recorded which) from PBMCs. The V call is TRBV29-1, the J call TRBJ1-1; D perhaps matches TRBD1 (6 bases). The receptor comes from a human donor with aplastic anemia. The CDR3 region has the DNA TGCAGCGTATGGGACACGAACACTGAAGCTTTCTTT. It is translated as CSVWDTNTEAFF.